These 24 T cell receptor beta chains came from one sample sequenced in a study of T cell responses to AZD1222 COVID-19 vaccine. TCRdb's copy holds only in-frame clones and misses some; the assay was immunoSEQ multiplex PCR. Of about 120,000 clones listed, 75% to 90% are singletons. This specimen was peripheral blood, taken on day 0 of AZD1222 vaccination. The receptor source for this set is an adult in good health.

The chain uses TRBV12-5 and TRBJ2-2, with 10 bases aligning to TRBD1. The germline gives CDR1 LGHNT, CDR2 FRNRAP. CDR3 length equals 17 residues. V trimming: 3 bases; J trimming: 1 base; junction bases outside the gene matches: 5. CDR3 nucleotides: TGTGCTAGTGGTTTCTCGGGACAGGGGTGGAACACCGGGGAGCTGTTTTTT. It translates to CASGFSGQGWNTGELFF.

The chain combines TRBV7-2 with TRBJ2-7; D assignment may be TRBD1 or TRBD2 (5 bases each). Germline CDR1 and CDR2: SGHTA and FQGNSA. V was trimmed by 2 bases and J by 2 bases, leaving 10 bases between them. There are 14 residues in the CDR3. This CDR3 reads CASSLRDGTYEQYF. For the CDR3, the DNA is TGTGCCAGCAGCTTACGGGACGGAACCTACGAGCAGTACTTC. The full variable domain, in which reference TRBV7-2 and TRBJ2-7 provide the parts outside the CDR3, is GAGVSQSPSNKVTEKGKDVELRCDPISGHTALYWYRQSLGQGLEFLIYFQGNSAPDKSGLPSDRFSAERTGGSVSTLTIQRTQQEDSAVYLCASSLRDGTYEQYFGPGTRLTVT.

The sample holds a few counts of this clone. This rearrangement joins TRBV27 to TRBJ2-7, with 7 bases matching TRBD1. Germline V lookup: CDR1 MNHEY, CDR2 SMNVEV (reference sequence). CDR3 length: 14 residues. The V and J ends lost 5 bases and 4 bases, in that order; junction bases with no gene match: 8. The CDR3 region is CASSRMTGKYEQYF. CDR3 DNA: TGTGCCAGCAGTCGAATGACAGGGAAGTACGAGCAGTACTTC.

The V call is TRBV5-1, the J call TRBJ1-1; D gene uncertain. V was clipped by 3 bases and J by 2 bases, with 11 bases between them. This CDR3 has 14 residues. Per the germline V gene, CDR1 is SGHRS and CDR2 is YFSETQ. Written as DNA, the CDR3 is TGCGCCAGCAGCTCCTACAGCCTAAACACTGAAGCTTTCTTT. Protein sequence: CASSSYSLNTEAFF. Filled out from reference TRBV5-1 and TRBJ1-1, the complete variable domain reads KAGVTQTPRYLIKTRGQQVTLSCSPISGHRSVSWYQQTPGQGLQFLFEYFSETQRNKGNFPGRFSGRQFSNSRSEMNVSTLELGDSALYLCASSSYSLNTEAFFGQGTRLTVV.

The rearrangement joins TRBV9 to TRBJ1-2, with a possible D match to TRBD1 (6 bases). The CDR3 consists of 11 residues. With 1 base removed from V and 13 bases from J, the gap between germline ends came to 11 bases. Germline CDR1 SGDLS, CDR2 YYNGEE. CDR3 residues: CASSVTGHPTF. Here the CDR3 DNA reads TGTGCCAGCAGCGTAACGGGACATCCCACCTTC.

This rearrangement joins TRBV18 to TRBJ1-2; 10 bases line up with TRBD1. V trimming: 3 bases; J trimming: 2 bases; junction bases outside the gene matches: 6. The germline V gene has CDR1 KGHSH and CDR2 LQKENI. CDR3 length equals 16 residues. The CDR3 sequence is CASSPSGTGENYGYTF. The CDR3 region has the DNA TGTGCCAGCTCACCTTCCGGGACAGGGGAAAACTATGGCTACACCTTC. Using reference TRBV18 and TRBJ1-2 for the parts outside the CDR3, the full variable domain is NAGVMQNPRHLVRRRGQEARLRCSPMKGHSHVYWYRQLPEEGLKFMVYLQKENIIDESGMPKERFSAEFPKEGPSILRIQQVVRGDSAAYFCASSPSGTGENYGYTFGSGTRLTVV.

About this clone: This CDR3 is also generated by other DNA sequences in the sample. The chain employs TRBV12-3 or TRBV12-4 and TRBJ1-3; no definite D call. V dropped 3 bases and J dropped 0 bases, with 0 bases sitting between them. There are 12 residues in the CDR3. This CDR3 is CASSFSGNTIYF. CDR3 coding DNA: TGTGCCAGCAGTTTCTCTGGAAACACCATATATTTT.

The rearrangement links TRBV2 to TRBJ1-3; D is unresolved. CDR1 and CDR2 (germline): SNHLY, FYNNEI. V lost 1 base to trimming and J lost 4 bases, with 14 bases between them. This CDR3 spans 16 amino acids. The DNA for the CDR3 is TGTGCCAGCAGTGAAGTGGGGTGGATCTCAGGAAACACCATATATTTT. It is translated as CASSEVGWISGNTIYF.

This chain joins TRBV27 and TRBJ2-2; D remains unclear. The germline V and J ends were trimmed by 7 bases and 0 bases, with 12 bases remaining between them. The length of the CDR3 is 15 residues. Germline V gene data show CDR1 as MNHEY and CDR2 as SMNVEV (reference sequence). The CDR3 region is CASNSRGPNTGELFF. The CDR3 DNA is TGTGCCAGCAATAGTCGAGGCCCGAACACCGGGGAGCTGTTTTTT.

The V gene is TRBV18, the J gene TRBJ1-3; unclear D gene. V dropped 4 bases and J dropped 1 base, with 14 bases sitting between them. CDR1 and CDR2 (germline): KGHSH, LQKENI. The CDR3 sequence is 16 residues long. The CDR3 here is CASSLVDIWSGNTIYF. Written as DNA, the CDR3 is TGTGCCAGCTCACTTGTGGATATCTGGTCTGGAAACACCATATATTTT.

The chain is built from TRBV19 and TRBJ1-5; maybe TRBD1 (5 bases). Germline CDR1 is LNHDA and CDR2 is SQIVND (reference sequence). The CDR3 spans 16 residues. The V and J ends lost 7 bases and 3 bases respectively, with 19 bases between them. In DNA form, the CDR3 reads TGTGCCAGTACCCCGCTGGGGCAGGGCTTCAATCAGCCCCAGCATTTT. Amino acids: CASTPLGQGFNQPQHF.

This chain joins TRBV18 and TRBJ2-3; D remains ambiguous. Germline-derived CDR1 and CDR2 are KGHSH and LQKENI. The V gene lost 3 bases and the J gene lost 4 bases, with 11 bases spanning the gap. The CDR3 spans 14 residues. The CDR3 region has the DNA TGTGCCAGCTCACCTCAAAAGGGCGCAGATACGCAGTATTTT. The encoded protein is CASSPQKGADTQYF.

A few counts support this clone. This chain uses TRBV6-5 with TRBJ1-2, with D possibly TRBD1 on 5 matching bases. The CDR3 has 13 residues. The V gene's germline CDR1 is MNHEY and CDR2 SVGAGI. V was cut by 6 bases and J by 6 bases, with 14 bases left in between. This chain's CDR3 is CASRGLGGDGYTF. The CDR3 coding sequence is TGTGCCAGCAGGGGCTTGGGGGGAGATGGCTACACCTTC.

The chain is built from TRBV5-1 and TRBJ1-1; D remains ambiguous. The CDR3 extends over 14 amino acids. CDR1 is SGHRS and CDR2 is YFSETQ in the germline V gene. V lost 1 base and J lost 1, with 8 bases in between. The CDR3 bases are TGCGCCAGCAGCTTGACCCCGGGGAACACTGAAGCTTTCTTT. The encoded protein is CASSLTPGNTEAFF. The full variable domain, in which reference TRBV5-1 and TRBJ1-1 provide the parts outside the CDR3, is KAGVTQTPRYLIKTRGQQVTLSCSPISGHRSVSWYQQTPGQGLQFLFEYFSETQRNKGNFPGRFSGRQFSNSRSEMNVSTLELGDSALYLCASSLTPGNTEAFFGQGTRLTVV.

The CDR3 protein is CATTRPLNEKLFF. The CDR3 DNA is TGTGCCACTACACGCCCTCTTAATGAAAAACTGTTTTTT. This chain connects TRBV15 to TRBJ1-4, with D unresolved. The CDR3 runs 13 residues. V dropped 9 bases and J dropped 4 bases, with 12 bases sitting between them. Per germline, CDR1 LNHNV and CDR2 YYDKDF (reference sequence).

The V gene is TRBV19, the J gene TRBJ2-3, with D possibly matching TRBD2 (5 bases). CDR1 and CDR2 from the germline V gene are LNHDA and SQIVND (reference sequence). The CDR3 runs to 11 residues. V was pared by 6 bases and J by 6 bases, with 7 bases between. The CDR3 bases are TGTGCCAGTAGGCGCGGGGATACGCAGTATTTT. Protein: CASRRGDTQYF.

The CDR3, as DNA: TGTGCCAGCAGCTCCGCCCCGGGAAACATTCAGTACTTC. This translates into CASSSAPGNIQYF. The chain couples TRBV11-2 to TRBJ2-4, with unresolved D. Deletions cut 4 bases from V and 6 bases from J, with 10 bases between. Germline V gene lookup returns CDR1 SGHAT and CDR2 FQNNGV. The CDR3 runs to 13 residues.

This chain links TRBV28 with TRBJ1-5; D is unclear. CDR3 length: 15 residues. CDR1 is MDHEN, CDR2 SYDVKM, per germline. V was shortened by 8 bases and J by 0 bases, with 14 bases between the two germline ends. In nucleotides, the CDR3 is TGTGCCAGCCCCGGGGAGCCTTATAGCAATCAGCCCCAGCATTTT. Protein sequence: CASPGEPYSNQPQHF.

In DNA, the CDR3 is TGTGCCAGCAGCACCGCAGGGGATGGAAACACCATATATTTT. Translation gives CASSTAGDGNTIYF. The chain is built from TRBV7-8 and TRBJ1-3; TRBD1 is a possible D gene (6 bases). The CDR3 is made up of 14 amino acids. The germline V gene has CDR1 SGHVS and CDR2 FQNEAQ. Trimming stripped 5 bases from V and 3 bases from J, with 11 bases between. Complete variable domain (other parts from reference TRBV7-8 and TRBJ1-3): GAGVSQSPRYKVAKRGQDVALRCDPISGHVSLFWYQQALGQGPEFLTYFQNEAQLDKSGLPSDRFFAERPEGSVSTLKIQRTQQEDSAVYLCASSTAGDGNTIYFGEGSWLTVV.

This clone is a singleton in its sample. The chain joins TRBV19 to TRBJ2-5; 10 bases agree with TRBD2. CDR1 and CDR2 (germline): LNHDA, SQIVND (reference sequence). The CDR3 is 14 residues long. V trimming: 4 bases; J trimming: 4 bases; junction bases outside the gene matches: 3. The DNA of the CDR3 is TGTGCCAGTAGTAAGGGACTAGCGCCAGAGACCCAGTACTTC. Translation gives CASSKGLAPETQYF.

The V and J genes are TRBV4-1 and TRBJ2-7; 9 bases line up with TRBD2. The CDR3 consists of 14 residues. The ends lost 4 bases at V and 3 bases at J; junction bases unmatched: 4. Germline CDR1 MGHRA, CDR2 YSYEKL. The CDR3 spells CASSPGTSSYEQYF. The CDR3 DNA sequence: TGCGCCAGCAGCCCCGGGACTAGCAGCTACGAGCAGTACTTC.

The CDR3 reads CASSLDGVRGLRETQYF. In nucleotides, the CDR3 is TGTGCCAGCAGCTTAGATGGGGTGAGGGGCTTACGGGAGACCCAGTACTTC. This chain uses TRBV11-3 with TRBJ2-5; D could derive from TRBD1 or TRBD2 (5 bases each). With 0 bases removed from V and 5 bases from J, the gap between germline ends came to 19 bases. The CDR3 consists of 17 residues. Germline CDR1 is SGHNT and CDR2 is YENEEA.

J is TRBJ1-6 and V is TRBV5-4; D remains unclear. The V and J ends lost 0 bases and 6 bases respectively, with 4 bases between them. The CDR3 loop spans 13 amino acids. Germline lookup yields CDR1 SGHNT and CDR2 YYREEE (reference sequence). CDR3 loop: CASSLEGNSPLHF. CDR3 in DNA: TGTGCCAGCAGCTTGGAGGGTAATTCACCCCTCCACTTT.

V usage is TRBV19 and J usage is TRBJ2-2; D may correspond to TRBD1 or TRBD2 (5 bases each). CDR3 length: 16 amino acids. Germline values: CDR1 LNHDA, CDR2 SQIVND (reference sequence). The germline V and J ends were trimmed by 4 bases and 0 bases, with 12 bases remaining between them. CDR3 in amino acids: CASSNSGTPNTGELFF. The CDR3 DNA sequence: TGTGCCAGTAGTAACTCCGGGACGCCGAACACCGGGGAGCTGTTTTTT.